This T cell receptor (beta chain) appears in the sequencing data of a study of beta chain features in type 1 diabetes. Study-wide results and caveats: More deletions and fewer insertions at VDJ junctions were seen in type 1 diabetes patients. Moderately but significantly shorter TCRB CDR3s were found in Type 1 diabetes patients in all four CD4+ subsets. Whether TCRB rearrangement is influenced by HLA type went unresolved here.

A note on this clone: Its antigen is undetermined.

Investigators reverse transcribed all isolated RNA, so they sequenced expressed TCRB transcripts. The data were produced by immunoSEQ multiplex PCR, yet TCRdb's version contains in-frame clones alone and is incomplete. The sample contains about 280,000 clones, 15% of which appear only once. Germline V CDR1 and CDR2: SGHTA, FQGNSA. CDR3 length: 16 residues. V was pared by 2 bases and J by 1 base, with 14 bases between. This rearrangement joins TRBV7-2 to TRBJ1-1; possibly TRBD1 for D (6 bases). This sequence was found in a young man with type 1 diabetes. The specimen sequenced was naive CD4+ T cells from blood. The CDR3 DNA sequence: TGTGCCAGCAGCTTAACGGCAGGGGTGGGGAACACTGAAGCTTTCTTT. This codes for CASSLTAGVGNTEAFF.